These 21 T cell receptor beta chains were all obtained from the same sample, sequenced in a study of blood T cell repertoires in COVID-19. TCRdb's table, derived via immunoSEQ multiplex PCR, lists solely in-frame clones and lacks some. This table holds 100,000 to 150,000 clones, approximately 85% found once. The source material was peripheral blood. These receptors all come from a woman older than 75 with acute or convalescent COVID-19.

This rearrangement joins TRBV6-1 to TRBJ1-2, with a possible D match to TRBD1 (6 bases). Trimming took 2 bases from V and 6 from J, leaving 10 bases between them. The germline V gene has CDR1 MNHNS and CDR2 SASEGT. The CDR3 runs 13 residues. CDR3 sequence: CASSESGADGYTF. CDR3 bases: TGTGCCAGCAGTGAATCAGGGGCCGATGGCTACACCTTC.

The chain joins TRBV6-2 or TRBV6-3 to TRBJ1-5; D call uncertain. Between the trimmed V and J ends, which lost 2 bases and 5 bases, there was a span of 7 bases. The CDR3 totals 13 residues. The germline gives CDR1 MNHEY, CDR2 SVGEGT. For the CDR3, the DNA is TGTGCCAGCAGTTACGAACTCGATCAGCCCCAGCATTTT. It specifies CASSYELDQPQHF.

The J gene is TRBJ1-3, the V gene TRBV7-2, with D perhaps TRBD1 (5 bases). In germline, CDR1 is SGHTA, CDR2 FQGNSA. CDR3 size: 15 residues. Trimming shortened V by 5 bases and J by 3 bases, and 14 bases separated the two germline ends. In nucleotides, the CDR3 is TGTGCCAGCAGCCCCGGAGGGACTGTTGGAAACACCATATATTTT. Translating it yields CASSPGGTVGNTIYF.

The J gene is TRBJ1-5, the V gene TRBV6-5; D possibly corresponds to TRBD1 (6 bases). V was cut by 9 bases and J by 0 bases, with 12 bases left in between. CDR1 and CDR2 from the germline V gene are MNHEY and SVGAGI. The CDR3 totals 14 residues. CDR3 protein: CASTTGISNQPQHF. As DNA, the CDR3 is TGTGCCAGTACTACAGGGATTAGCAATCAGCCCCAGCATTTT.

The CDR3 is CASSPHTDPNYGYTF. In DNA, the CDR3 is TGTGCCAGCAGCCCCCACACAGACCCTAACTATGGCTACACCTTC. The chain is built from TRBV4-2 and TRBJ1-2; D is unclear. Trimming removed 4 bases from V and 0 bases from J, with 12 bases in between. The V gene's germline CDR1 is LGHNA and CDR2 YNFKEQ. The CDR3 covers 15 residues.

A single count supports this clone. The chain's CDR3 is CASSSGTGNQPQHF. CDR3 DNA sequence: TGTGCCAGCAGCTCCGGGACAGGCAATCAGCCCCAGCATTTT. This chain connects TRBV7-2 to TRBJ1-5, with 7 nucleotides matching TRBD1. V lost 4 bases to trimming and J lost 2 bases; unmatched junction nucleotides: 2. The germline CDR1 and CDR2 sequences are SGHTA and FQGNSA. The CDR3 consists of 14 residues.

The CDR3 DNA follows: TGTGCCAGCAGCTTTCAGGGAGGGCAAGAGACCCAGTACTTC. Encoded protein: CASSFQGGQETQYF. The rearrangement joins TRBV11-3 to TRBJ2-5; TRBD2 matches 7 bases. This CDR3 is built from 14 residues. Germline values: CDR1 SGHNT, CDR2 YENEEA. J was trimmed by 2 bases and V by 3 bases; bases with no gene match: 3.

V usage is TRBV3-1 (or the pseudogene TRBV3-2) and J usage is TRBJ1-3; the D is unclear. CDR3 size: 14 residues. Germline V gene data show CDR1 as LGHDT and CDR2 as YNNKEL (reference sequence). Trimming cost V 3 bases and J 4 bases, with 10 bases left between them. CDR3 DNA sequence: TGTGCCAGCAGCCACGGGTCGGGAGGAAACACCATATATTTT. It is translated as CASSHGSGGNTIYF.

V and J are TRBV27 and TRBJ2-7, with 7 positions matching TRBD1. The CDR3 loop spans 16 amino acids. Per germline, CDR1 MNHEY and CDR2 SMNVEV (reference sequence). The J segment lost 0 bases and the V segment lost 2 bases, leaving 7 bases of the junction unmatched. The chain's CDR3 is CASSLKGRQGSYEQYF. CDR3 DNA: TGTGCCAGCAGTTTAAAGGGGCGACAGGGCTCCTACGAGCAGTACTTC.

The table lists this clone with a count of one. This chain connects TRBV19 to TRBJ1-1; 11 bases fit TRBD1. The CDR3 is 14 amino acids. Looked up from germline, CDR1 is LNHDA and CDR2 is SQIVND (reference sequence). V was clipped by 5 bases and J by 9 bases; unmatched bases: 8. The chain's CDR3 is CASSPGQGASKAFF. For the CDR3, the DNA is TGTGCCAGTAGTCCCGGACAGGGGGCTTCTAAAGCTTTCTTT. Full variable domain (rest looked up from reference TRBV19 and TRBJ1-1): DGGITQSPKYLFRKEGQNVTLSCEQNLNHDAMYWYRQDPGQGLRLIYYSQIVNDFQKGDIAEGYSVSREKKESFPLTVTSAQKNPTAFYLCASSPGQGASKAFFGQGTRLTVV.

The rearrangement uses TRBV19 and TRBJ1-2, with a tentative D call TRBD1 (5 bases). CDR1 LNHDA and CDR2 SQIVND come from the germline V gene (reference sequence). This CDR3 has 16 residues. The V end was cut by 5 bases, the J end by 3 bases, with 19 bases between. The CDR3 loop is CASSFWDSKGHYGYTF. The CDR3, as DNA: TGTGCCAGTAGTTTTTGGGACTCTAAGGGTCACTATGGCTACACCTTC.

This clone was detected a few times. CDR3 sequence reads: CASSLGGTGANSPLHF. Here the CDR3 DNA reads TGTGCCAGCAGCTTAGGGGGGACAGGGGCTAATTCACCCCTCCACTTT. This chain links TRBV7-6 with TRBJ1-6, with TRBD1 identical over 10 bases. The germline V gene has CDR1 SGHVS and CDR2 FNYEAQ. CDR3 size: 16 residues. V shed 1 base and J 6 bases; nucleotides not matched to a gene: 3.

This chain uses TRBV7-2 with TRBJ1-3; 7 bases are a match to TRBD1. Germline CDR1 is SGHTA and CDR2 is FQGNSA. V was pared by 5 bases and J by 3 bases, with 7 bases of the junction left unmatched. The CDR3 covers 15 residues. CDR3 sequence: CASSPRQGDGNTIYF. The CDR3 nucleotides are TGTGCCAGCAGCCCCCGACAGGGAGATGGAAACACCATATATTTT.

The chain joins TRBV2 to TRBJ1-2; D is perhaps TRBD1 (6 bases). The CDR3 consists of 13 residues. Germline loops: CDR1 SNHLY, CDR2 FYNNEI. V was trimmed by 5 bases and J by 3 bases, leaving 10 bases between them. CDR3: CASSTGGDYGYTF. The CDR3, as DNA: TGTGCCAGCAGTACTGGGGGCGACTATGGCTACACCTTC.

The count of this clone is one. The chain recombines TRBV2 with TRBJ1-3; TRBD1 might be the D (5 bases). Trimming took off 1 base at V and 4 bases at J, with 11 bases between the two ends. The CDR3 covers 15 residues. Looked up from germline, CDR1 is SNHLY and CDR2 is FYNNEI. The CDR3 nucleotides are TGTGCCAGCAGTGAAGTTGGGGGGGTAGGAAACACCATATATTTT. Its translation is CASSEVGGVGNTIYF.

The chain is built from TRBV11-2 and TRBJ1-6; 7 positions match TRBD1. The J segment lost 12 bases and the V segment lost 4 bases, leaving 9 bases of the junction unmatched. CDR1 SGHAT and CDR2 FQNNGV come from the germline V gene. The CDR3 length is 14 residues. CDR3 amino acids: CASSSDRVLGPLHF. CDR3 DNA: TGTGCCAGCAGCTCCGACAGGGTATTGGGACCCCTCCACTTT.

This chain connects TRBV10-2 to TRBJ1-1; D ambiguous. The CDR3 length is 12 residues. The V end was cut by 5 bases, the J end by 1 base, with 5 bases between. Germline assignment: CDR1 WSHSY and CDR2 SAAADI. The CDR3 protein is CASSSGNTEAFF. The CDR3 DNA reads TGCGCCAGCAGTTCAGGGAACACTGAAGCTTTCTTT.

The rearrangement joins TRBV24-1 to TRBJ1-1, with a tentative D call TRBD1 (6 bases). CDR3 length equals 14 residues. V was trimmed by 1 base and J by 6 bases, leaving 11 bases between them. Germline CDR1 KGHDR, CDR2 SFDVKD. This chain's CDR3 is CATSDLKGHSEAFF. The CDR3 region has the DNA TGTGCCACCAGTGATTTAAAGGGACACTCTGAAGCTTTCTTT.

The V call is TRBV5-8, the J call TRBJ1-6; 7 bases match TRBD1. The V and J ends lost 4 bases and 9 bases, in that order; junction bases with no gene match: 7. The CDR3 runs to 14 residues. Germline V CDR1 and CDR2: SGHTS, YDEGEE. CDR3 amino acids: CASSDRVGISPLHF. The CDR3, as DNA: TGTGCCAGCAGCGACAGGGTTGGAATTTCACCCCTCCACTTT. The full variable domain, in which reference TRBV5-8 and TRBJ1-6 provide the parts outside the CDR3, is EAGVTQSPTHLIKTRGQQATLRCSPISGHTSVYWYQQALGLGLQFLLWYDEGEERNRGNFPPRFSGRQFPNYSSELNVNALELEDSALYLCASSDRVGISPLHFGNGTRLTVT.

This clone was seen a handful of times. The chain is built from TRBV5-5 and TRBJ1-1; TRBD1 aligns across 7 bases. The CDR3 runs to 12 residues. Germline lookup yields CDR1 SGHKS and CDR2 YYEKEE (reference sequence). J gave up 10 bases and V 3 bases, and 6 bases lay outside the gene matches. Here the CDR3 reads CASSSRDSGAFF. The CDR3 coding sequence is TGTGCCAGCAGCTCCCGGGACAGCGGAGCTTTCTTT.

The chain links TRBV28 to TRBJ1-3; no clear D gene. V lost 4 bases and J 3 bases, leaving 10 bases between the germline ends. Germline lookup yields CDR1 MDHEN and CDR2 SYDVKM. The CDR3 loop spans 14 amino acids. CDR3 sequence (DNA): TGTGCCAGCAGTTCTCCGGGAATTGGAAACACCATATATTTT. Encoded protein: CASSSPGIGNTIYF. Full variable domain (remainder filled in from reference TRBV28 and TRBJ1-3): DVKVTQSSRYLVKRTGEKVFLECVQDMDHENMFWYRQDPGLGLRLIYFSYDVKMKEKGDIPEGYSVSREKKERFSLILESASTNQTSMYLCASSSPGIGNTIYFGEGSWLTVV.